What follows are 26 T cell receptor beta chains derived from one specimen sequenced in a study of control samples from healthy donors and cancer patients. Repertoires were generated with immunoSEQ multiplex PCR, while TCRdb's copy carries only in-frame clones and drops some. The top ten hold more than 1.3% of the sample, which has about 180,000 clones, around 94% seen once. What was sequenced was blood. These TCRs come from a man younger than 45 in good health.

The J gene is TRBJ1-4, the V gene TRBV18; the match to TRBD1 covers 7 bases. CDR1 is KGHSH, CDR2 LQKENI, per germline. V was clipped by 2 bases and J by 8 bases; unmatched bases: 5. This CDR3 region has 14 residues. CDR3 amino acids: CASSPKGAGEKLFF. In nucleotides, the CDR3 is TGTGCCAGCTCACCAAAGGGGGCAGGCGAAAAACTGTTTTTT.

The chain is built from TRBV28 and TRBJ1-5; 10 bases are a match to TRBD1. V dropped 2 bases and J dropped 3; count of bases not matched to a gene: 4. This CDR3 spans 16 amino acids. Germline values: CDR1 MDHEN, CDR2 SYDVKM. DNA of the CDR3: TGTGCCAGCAGTTTAGGGGGACAGGGGCCCAATCAGCCCCAGCATTTT. Translation gives CASSLGGQGPNQPQHF.

The chain links TRBV7-6 to TRBJ2-7, with D possibly being TRBD1 or TRBD2 (6 bases each). This CDR3 comprises 14 residues. Germline V CDR1 and CDR2: SGHVS, FNYEAQ. V was trimmed by 4 bases and J by 3 bases, leaving 13 bases between them. CDR3 in DNA: TGTGCCAGCAGCTCCTCGGGGGCTGGCTACGAGCAGTACTTC. Translating gives CASSSSGAGYEQYF.

J is TRBJ1-5 and V is TRBV10-3; no firm D call. V lost 4 bases, J lost 4 bases, and 5 bases lay in between. The CDR3 is made up of 12 amino acids. Germline values: CDR1 ENHRY, CDR2 SYGVKD. This CDR3 is CAISAPNQPQHF. CDR3 DNA: TGTGCCATCAGTGCGCCGAATCAGCCCCAGCATTTT.

V and J are TRBV6-6 and TRBJ1-1, with no clear D. There are 16 residues in the CDR3. From germline, CDR1 is MNHNY and CDR2 SVGAGI (reference sequence). V was clipped by 4 bases and J by 1 base, with 16 bases between them. The DNA of the CDR3 is TGTGCCAGCAGTTCTCCCTGGCAGGCGGGGAACACTGAAGCTTTCTTT. This sequence encodes CASSSPWQAGNTEAFF.

The chain links TRBV30 to TRBJ2-1; tentatively, D is TRBD2 (6 bases). The CDR3 totals 13 residues. V was clipped by 1 base and J by 3 bases, with 7 bases between them. The V gene's germline CDR1 is GTSNPN and CDR2 SVGIG (reference sequence). In DNA, the CDR3 is TGTGCCTGGAGTGCGGACTACTACAATGAGCAGTTCTTC. Translating gives CAWSADYYNEQFF.

The V and J genes are TRBV19 and TRBJ1-5; D is uncertain. The germline gives CDR1 LNHDA, CDR2 SQIVND (reference sequence). Trimming removed 5 bases at V and 6 bases at J, with 11 bases between. The CDR3 sequence is 13 residues long. The CDR3 DNA reads TGTGCCAGTAGTGCCACGGCCCTTCAGCCCCAGCATTTT. Residues: CASSATALQPQHF.

This chain links TRBV5-1 with TRBJ2-2; D not resolved. Germline CDR1 and CDR2: SGHRS and YFSETQ. Trimming stripped 0 bases from V and 0 bases from J, with 9 bases between. The CDR3 extends over 16 amino acids. CDR3 sequence (DNA): TGCGCCAGCAGCTTGGACGGAAACTCGAACACCGGGGAGCTGTTTTTT. As protein: CASSLDGNSNTGELFF.

This chain uses TRBV27 with TRBJ2-5; 7 nucleotides match TRBD2. CDR1 and CDR2 from the germline V gene are MNHEY and SMNVEV (reference sequence). This CDR3 has 13 residues. V lost 2 bases and J lost 5; bases outside the gene matches: 2. The DNA for the CDR3 is TGTGCCAGCAGTTTAAACGGGGGGGAGACCCAGTACTTC. Its translation is CASSLNGGETQYF.

The chain has TRBV30 and TRBJ1-6; the D is unclear. Per the germline V gene, CDR1 is GTSNPN and CDR2 is SVGIG (reference sequence). The CDR3 sequence is 13 residues long. The V and J ends lost 2 bases and 7 bases respectively, with 9 bases between them. The CDR3 DNA reads as TGTGCCTGGAGTCCCCTGGCGAATTCACCCCTCCACTTT. Translation: CAWSPLANSPLHF.

The chain has TRBV6-6 and TRBJ2-2; either TRBD1 or TRBD2 may supply D (6 bases each). CDR3 length: 16 amino acids. CDR1 and CDR2 (germline): MNHNY, SVGAGI (reference sequence). Trimming left V 2 bases short and J 0 bases short, with 10 bases between. The CDR3 DNA follows: TGTGCCAGCAGTTACACGGGGGCGACGAACACCGGGGAGCTGTTTTTT. Protein sequence: CASSYTGATNTGELFF.

The chain carries TRBV29-1 and TRBJ2-1, with 11 bases lining up with TRBD2. V trimming: 5 bases; J trimming: 0 bases; junction bases outside the gene matches: 9. Germline values: CDR1 SQVTM, CDR2 ANQGSEA. The CDR3 sequence is 17 residues long. In nucleotides, the CDR3 is TGCAGCGTTCCTTGGACTAGCGGGCCAAGCTCCTACAATGAGCAGTTCTTC. Translation gives CSVPWTSGPSSYNEQFF.

V gene TRBV4-1 combines with J gene TRBJ1-2, with 9 bases fitting TRBD1. This CDR3 is built from 13 residues. Trimming at V came to 1 base and at J to 8 bases, leaving 2 bases not matched to a gene. Germline loops: CDR1 MGHRA, CDR2 YSYEKL. CDR3 loop: CASSQGTGDGYTF. The CDR3 DNA is TGCGCCAGCAGCCAAGGGACAGGGGACGGCTACACCTTC.

J is TRBJ2-3 and V is TRBV24-1; 10 bases are a match to TRBD2. The V and J ends lost 4 bases and 4 bases, in that order; junction bases with no gene match: 4. The CDR3 sequence is 15 residues long. CDR1 and CDR2 from the germline V gene are KGHDR and SFDVKD. The CDR3 protein is CATSDPSGSADTQYF. The CDR3 region has the DNA TGTGCCACCAGTGACCCTAGCGGGAGTGCAGATACGCAGTATTTT.

The chain uses TRBV2 and TRBJ1-2; TRBD1 is a possible D gene (6 bases). In germline, CDR1 is SNHLY, CDR2 FYNNEI. The CDR3 has 14 residues. The ends were cut back, 0 bases at V and 6 bases at J, with 11 bases in the middle. Here the CDR3 DNA reads TGTGCCAGCAGTGAAGCATGGGGGGGCGATGGCTACACCTTC. Translated: CASSEAWGGDGYTF.

The chain uses TRBV3-1 (or the pseudogene TRBV3-2) and TRBJ1-1; unclear D gene. V lost 2 bases and J 1 base, leaving 2 bases between the germline ends. Germline V CDR1 and CDR2: LGHDT, YNNKEL (reference sequence). The CDR3 spans 12 residues. Written as DNA, the CDR3 is TGTGCCAGCAGCCAATCGAACACTGAAGCTTTCTTT. Protein product: CASSQSNTEAFF.

This clone was counted only a few times. The chain employs TRBV27 and TRBJ1-6; D is possibly TRBD1 (6 bases). Germline CDR1 reads MNHEY; CDR2 reads SMNVEV (reference sequence). The V gene lost 5 bases and the J gene lost 3 bases, with 11 bases spanning the gap. The CDR3 consists of 15 residues. CDR3 nucleotides: TGTGCCAGCAGTGCCCAAGGGGGCTATAATTCACCCCTCCACTTT. The encoded protein is CASSAQGGYNSPLHF.

This chain uses TRBV6-1 with TRBJ2-7, with D uncertain. Germline loops: CDR1 MNHNS, CDR2 SASEGT. Trimming pared 1 base from V and 6 bases from J, leaving 10 bases between. The CDR3 is made up of 13 amino acids. Here the CDR3 reads CASSEVIATEQYF. The CDR3 region has the DNA TGTGCCAGCAGTGAAGTTATAGCTACCGAGCAGTACTTC.

The J gene is TRBJ1-6, the V gene TRBV6-2 or TRBV6-3, with D perhaps matching TRBD1 (5 bases). The V end lost 5 bases, the J end lost 7 bases, and 15 bases lay between the germline ends. The CDR3 length is 15 residues. Germline lookup yields CDR1 MNHEY and CDR2 SVGEGT. The CDR3 is CASSQDAEGNSPLHF. In nucleotides, the CDR3 is TGTGCCAGCAGTCAGGATGCGGAGGGGAATTCACCCCTCCACTTT.

V is TRBV5-4 and J is TRBJ1-5; no clear D gene. Germline V lookup: CDR1 SGHNT, CDR2 YYREEE (reference sequence). The CDR3 covers 15 residues. The ends were cut back, 0 bases at V and 0 bases at J, with 7 bases in the middle. DNA of the CDR3: TGTGCCAGCAGCTTGGGACCGGATAGCAATCAGCCCCAGCATTTT. Its protein is CASSLGPDSNQPQHF.

V and J are TRBV6-2 or TRBV6-3 and TRBJ1-5, with TRBD1 as a possible D gene (6 bases). Trimming removed 0 bases from V and 0 bases from J, with 9 bases in between. Germline CDR1 is MNHEY and CDR2 is SVGEGT. There are 16 residues in the CDR3. The CDR3 bases are TGTGCCAGCAGTTACTCAACAGGGAGTAGCAATCAGCCCCAGCATTTT. Translated: CASSYSTGSSNQPQHF.

The chain joins TRBV2 to TRBJ1-3; D not certain. V was shortened by 5 bases and J by 0 bases, with 11 bases between the two germline ends. The CDR3 runs to 15 residues. Germline V gene data show CDR1 as SNHLY and CDR2 as FYNNEI. CDR3 residues: CASSYGLSSGNTIYF. Written as DNA, the CDR3 is TGTGCCAGCAGTTACGGCCTGAGCTCTGGAAACACCATATATTTT.

V is TRBV7-9 and J is TRBJ1-3, with D possibly being TRBD1 (5 bases). Germline V gene lookup returns CDR1 SEHNR and CDR2 FQNEAQ (reference sequence). V lost 7 bases and J 2 bases, leaving 12 bases between the germline ends. The CDR3 spans 14 residues. In nucleotides, the CDR3 is TGTGCCAGCACCCCCGGGGACCCTGGAAACACCATATATTTT. Translation gives CASTPGDPGNTIYF.

The CDR3 region is CAISESAGPDQPQHF. In DNA, the CDR3 is TGTGCCATCAGTGAGTCGGCAGGACCCGATCAGCCCCAGCATTTT. This rearrangement joins TRBV10-3 to TRBJ1-5; D not resolved. With 0 bases removed from V and 5 bases from J, the gap between germline ends came to 11 bases. Per the germline V gene, CDR1 is ENHRY and CDR2 is SYGVKD. This CDR3 has 15 amino acids.

The chain carries TRBV2 and TRBJ1-5; D not resolved. Looked up from germline, CDR1 is SNHLY and CDR2 is FYNNEI. This CDR3 spans 13 amino acids. V dropped 2 bases and J dropped 2 bases, with 4 bases sitting between them. This chain's CDR3 is CASSELRNQPQHF. The CDR3 region has the DNA TGTGCCAGCAGTGAACTCCGCAATCAGCCCCAGCATTTT.

V gene TRBV29-1 combines with J gene TRBJ2-7; D possibly matches TRBD1 or TRBD2 (5 bases each). Trimming stripped 3 bases from V and 2 bases from J, with 11 bases between. Germline CDR1 is SQVTM and CDR2 is ANQGSEA. The CDR3 is 13 residues long. The CDR3 protein is CSVESRETYEQYF. The CDR3 DNA reads as TGCAGCGTTGAGTCCAGGGAGACCTACGAGCAGTACTTC.